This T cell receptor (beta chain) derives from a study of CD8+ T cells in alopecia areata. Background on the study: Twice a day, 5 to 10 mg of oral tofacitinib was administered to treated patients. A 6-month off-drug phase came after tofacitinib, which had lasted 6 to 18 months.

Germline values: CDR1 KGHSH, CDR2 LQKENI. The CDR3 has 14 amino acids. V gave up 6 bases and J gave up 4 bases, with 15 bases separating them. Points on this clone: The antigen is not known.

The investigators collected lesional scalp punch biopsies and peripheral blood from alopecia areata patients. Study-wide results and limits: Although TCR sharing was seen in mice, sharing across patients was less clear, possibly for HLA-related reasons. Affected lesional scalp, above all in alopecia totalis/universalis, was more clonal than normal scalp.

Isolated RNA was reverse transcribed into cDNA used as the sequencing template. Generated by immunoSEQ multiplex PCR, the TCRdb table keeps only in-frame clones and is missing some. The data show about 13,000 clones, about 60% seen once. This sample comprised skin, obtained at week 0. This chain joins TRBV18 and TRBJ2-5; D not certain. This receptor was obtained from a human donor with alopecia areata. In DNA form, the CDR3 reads TGTGCCAGCTCCCGCAATGGGGTAGGAGAGACCCAGTACTTC. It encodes CASSRNGVGETQYF.